One sample yielded the 6 T cell receptor beta chains listed below, sequenced in a study of molecular identifiers for immune sequencing clone quantification. Using its own MiXCR run on the PCR reads, TCRdb lists one record per CDR3 protein. In the table there are over 550,000 distinct CDR3 sequences, less than 30% of which are singletons. Sequencing input: naive CD8+ T cells from blood, with Jurkat cell RNA spiked in. Sample subset: FACS-sorted CD8+CD4-CCR7+CD45RA+ naive T cells. Source of these receptors: a human donor in good health. Some libraries in this study had Jurkat cell RNA spiked in.

This clonotype has at least ten counts. The J gene is TRBJ2-1, the V gene TRBV6-5; D gene unclear. V lost 6 bases, J lost 0 bases, and 9 bases lay in between. Germline V gene sequence: CDR1 MNHEY, CDR2 SVGAGI. The CDR3 is 14 residues long. The DNA of the CDR3 is TGTGCCAGCAGCCCCGGCGACTCCTACAATGAGCAGTTCTTC. Residues: CASSPGDSYNEQFF.

Concerning this clonotype itself: This clone may be a read error of a much larger clone one base away. CDR3: CASRFISGESTDMQYF. CDR3 nucleotide sequence: TGTGCCAGCAGGTTTATTAGCGGGGAAAGCACAGATATGCAGTATTTT. The genes are TRBV28 and TRBJ2-3, with TRBD2 identical over 8 bases. The CDR3 consists of 16 residues. Germline V gives CDR1 MDHEN, CDR2 SYDVKM.

This clonotype was counted many times. The gene calls are TRBV6-2 or TRBV6-3 and TRBJ1-1; no firm D call. The CDR3 spans 15 residues. Looked up from germline, CDR1 is MNHEY and CDR2 is SVGEGT. V gave up 6 bases and J gave up 1 base, with 15 bases separating them. CDR3 nucleotide sequence: TGTGCCAGCAGCCTAGGGAGGCGGACGAACACTGAAGCTTTCTTT. It translates to CASSLGRRTNTEAFF.

Details on this clonotype: This clone may be a read error of a much larger clone one base away. This rearrangement joins TRBV7-9 to TRBJ2-3; D remains ambiguous. The CDR3 runs 15 residues. Trimming pared 4 bases from V and 2 bases from J, leaving 13 bases between. Germline V gene data show CDR1 as SEHNR and CDR2 as FQNEAQ (reference sequence). The CDR3 sequence: CASSSPLAATDTQYF. DNA for the CDR3: TGTGCCAGCAGCTCTCCATTGGCAGCCACAGATACGCAGTATTTT.

V gene TRBV11-2 combines with J gene TRBJ2-7; D unresolved. CDR1 SGHAT and CDR2 FQNNGV come from the germline V gene. V was pared by 1 base and J by 6 bases, with 13 bases between. This CDR3 comprises 14 residues. This CDR3 reads CASSLGSESCEQYF. The CDR3 DNA follows: TGTGCCAGCAGCTTAGGTTCAGAGAGCTGCGAGCAGTACTTC.

This clonotype was found many times. At one end the junction does not follow the germline gene, possibly because of a read error. The rearrangement uses TRBV29-1 and TRBJ2-3; 13 nucleotides align to TRBD2. This CDR3 has 14 amino acids. Germline V gives CDR1 SQVTM, CDR2 ANQGSEA. CDR3 nucleotides: TGCAGCGTTGAGGAAATCTGGACTAGCGGGGGAATTATGTTT. It specifies CSVEEIWTSGGIMF.